This TCR beta chain was profiled in a study of T cell responses to AZD1222 COVID-19 vaccine. Study-level results: Most donors were white British and more were female, and clonal diversity was possibly underestimated. At baseline, seropositivity was found in only a handful of AZD1222 recipients. Distributed over spike, vaccine-associated CD4 TCRs predominated at 160-218 and 743-854. With two AZD1222 doses given, Spike-specific TCR breadth and depth both rose.

Germline CDR1 SNHLY, CDR2 FYNNEI. There are 14 residues in the CDR3. V was shortened by 5 bases and J by 5 bases, with 15 bases between the two germline ends. Regarding this clone: The antigen is not known.

Generated by immunoSEQ multiplex PCR, the TCRdb table keeps only in-frame clones and is missing some. The sample has some 150,000 clones; over 85% are singletons. The TCR originated in an adult in good health. The genes are TRBV2 and TRBJ1-2; TRBD1 might be the D (6 bases). The specimen was peripheral blood, collected on day 0 of MenACWY control vaccination. CDR3 region: CASSLRGQSYGYTF. The CDR3 coding sequence is TGTGCCAGCAGTTTACGGGGACAATCATATGGCTACACCTTC.